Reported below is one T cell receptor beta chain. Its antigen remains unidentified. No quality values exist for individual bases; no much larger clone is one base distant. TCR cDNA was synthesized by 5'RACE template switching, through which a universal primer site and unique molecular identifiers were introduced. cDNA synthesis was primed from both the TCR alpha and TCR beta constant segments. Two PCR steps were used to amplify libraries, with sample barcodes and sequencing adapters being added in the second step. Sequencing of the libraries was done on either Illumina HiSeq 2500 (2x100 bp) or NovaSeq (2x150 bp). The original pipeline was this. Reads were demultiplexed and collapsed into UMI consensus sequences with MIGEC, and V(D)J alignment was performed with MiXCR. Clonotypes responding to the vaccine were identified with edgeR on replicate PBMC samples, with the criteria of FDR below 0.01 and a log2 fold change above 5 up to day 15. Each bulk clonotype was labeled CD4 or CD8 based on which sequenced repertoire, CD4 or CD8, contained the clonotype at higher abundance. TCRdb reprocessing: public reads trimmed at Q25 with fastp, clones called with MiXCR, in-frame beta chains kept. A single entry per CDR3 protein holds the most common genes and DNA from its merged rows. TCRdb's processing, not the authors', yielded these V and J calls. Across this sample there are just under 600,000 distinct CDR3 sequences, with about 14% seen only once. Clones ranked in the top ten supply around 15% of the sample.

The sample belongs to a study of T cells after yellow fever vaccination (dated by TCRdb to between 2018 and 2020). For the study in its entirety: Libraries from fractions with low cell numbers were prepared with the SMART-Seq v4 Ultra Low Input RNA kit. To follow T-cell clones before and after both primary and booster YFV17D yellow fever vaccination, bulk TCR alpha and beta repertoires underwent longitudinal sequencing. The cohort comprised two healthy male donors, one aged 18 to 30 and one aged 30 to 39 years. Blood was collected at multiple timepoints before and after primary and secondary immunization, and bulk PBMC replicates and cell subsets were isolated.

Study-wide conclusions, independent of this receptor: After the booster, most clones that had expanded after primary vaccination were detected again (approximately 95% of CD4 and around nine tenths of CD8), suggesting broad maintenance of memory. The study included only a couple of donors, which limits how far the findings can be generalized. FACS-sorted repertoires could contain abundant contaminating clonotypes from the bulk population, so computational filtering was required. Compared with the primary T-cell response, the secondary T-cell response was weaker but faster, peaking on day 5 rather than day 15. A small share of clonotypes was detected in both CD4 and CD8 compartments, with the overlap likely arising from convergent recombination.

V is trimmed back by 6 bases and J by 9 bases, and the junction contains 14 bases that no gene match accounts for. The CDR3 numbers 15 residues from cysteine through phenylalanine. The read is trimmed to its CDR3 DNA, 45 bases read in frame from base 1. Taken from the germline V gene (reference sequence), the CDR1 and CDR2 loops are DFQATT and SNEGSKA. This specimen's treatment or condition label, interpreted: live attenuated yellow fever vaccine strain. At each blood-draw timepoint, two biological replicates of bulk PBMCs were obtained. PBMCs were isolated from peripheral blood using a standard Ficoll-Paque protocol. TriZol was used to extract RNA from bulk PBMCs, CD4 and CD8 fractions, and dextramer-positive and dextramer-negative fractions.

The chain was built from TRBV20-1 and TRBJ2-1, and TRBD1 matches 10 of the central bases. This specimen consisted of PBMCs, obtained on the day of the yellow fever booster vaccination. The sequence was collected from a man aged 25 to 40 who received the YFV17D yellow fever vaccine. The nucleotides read TGCAGTGCCAATCCTCGGGGACAGGGGAGTGGTGAGCAGTTCTTC. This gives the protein CSANPRGQGSGEQFF.